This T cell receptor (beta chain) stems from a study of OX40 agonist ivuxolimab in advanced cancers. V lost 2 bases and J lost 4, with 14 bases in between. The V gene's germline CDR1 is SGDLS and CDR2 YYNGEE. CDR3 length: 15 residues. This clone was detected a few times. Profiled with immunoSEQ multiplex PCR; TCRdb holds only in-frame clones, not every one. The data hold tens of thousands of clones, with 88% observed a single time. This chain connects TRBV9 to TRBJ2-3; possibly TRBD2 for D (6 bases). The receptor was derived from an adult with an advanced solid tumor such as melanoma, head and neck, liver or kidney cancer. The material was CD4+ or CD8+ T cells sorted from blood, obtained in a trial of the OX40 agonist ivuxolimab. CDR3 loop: CASSVGRGGADTQYF. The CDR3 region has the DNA TGTGCCAGCAGCGTCGGGCGGGGTGGCGCAGATACGCAGTATTTT.